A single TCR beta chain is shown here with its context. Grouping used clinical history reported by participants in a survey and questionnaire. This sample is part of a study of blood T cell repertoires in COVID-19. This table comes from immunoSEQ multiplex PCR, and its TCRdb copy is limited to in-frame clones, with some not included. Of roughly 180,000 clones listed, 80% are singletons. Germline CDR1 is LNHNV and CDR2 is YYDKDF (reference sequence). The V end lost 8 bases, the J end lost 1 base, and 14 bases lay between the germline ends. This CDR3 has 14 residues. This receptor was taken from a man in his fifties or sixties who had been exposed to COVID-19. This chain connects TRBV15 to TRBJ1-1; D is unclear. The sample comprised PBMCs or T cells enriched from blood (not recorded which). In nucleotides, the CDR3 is TGTGCCACCCATTCTCTGAGGGAGAACACTGAAGCTTTCTTT. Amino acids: CATHSLRENTEAFF.